Listed below are T cell receptor beta chains from one sample, sequenced in a study of cytomegalovirus exposure and HLA in healthy donors. Profiling relied on immunoSEQ multiplex PCR, and the TCRdb table lists in-frame clones only, not all of them. The sample contains 85,000 to 120,000 clones, about 95% of which appear only once. The material sequenced was PBMCs. The receptor set was obtained from a woman aged 18 to 35 in good health and CMV-seronegative. Both conserved end residues are part of each CDR3. A D gene is named only where the DNA matches it firmly. Only part of the rows carry a size: once, few, many, or a class if the clone is expanded.

v_gene,d_gene,j_gene,abundance,CDR3aa,CDR3nt
TRBV14,TRBD2,TRBJ2-1,.,CASSPTSASQFF,TGTGCCAGCAGCCCCACTAGCGCGTCGCAGTTCTTC
TRBV29-1,.,TRBJ2-5,.,CSVGGYGETQYF,TGCAGCGTTGGCGGGTACGGGGAGACCCAGTACTTC
TRBV7-9,.,TRBJ1-3,.,CASGQPLLSGNTIYF,TGTGCCAGCGGACAGCCGCTTCTCTCTGGAAACACCATATATTTT
TRBV28,TRBD1,TRBJ1-1,.,CASSIGDRSGTEAFF,TGTGCCAGCAGTATAGGGGACAGATCGGGCACTGAAGCTTTCTTT
TRBV6-1,.,TRBJ1-2,.,CASSELGVGYTF,TGTGCCAGCAGTGAATTGGGAGTTGGCTACACCTTC
TRBV18,.,TRBJ1-3,.,CASSPVLASGNTIYF,TGTGCCAGCTCACCGGTTTTGGCTTCTGGAAACACCATATATTTT
TRBV2,.,TRBJ2-1,.,CASSDTSSYNEQFF,TGTGCCAGCAGTGATACGAGCTCCTACAATGAGCAGTTCTTC
TRBV6-6,.,TRBJ2-7,.,CASSPFLSYEQYF,TGTGCCAGCAGTCCTTTCCTATCGTACGAGCAGTACTTC
TRBV5-1,TRBD1,TRBJ1-1,.,CASSPTTGSNTEAFF,TGCGCCAGCAGCCCAACGACAGGGAGCAACACTGAAGCTTTCTTT
TRBV7-9,.,TRBJ1-4,few,CASCKRQYATNEKLFF,TGTGCCAGCTGCAAACGACAGTACGCAACTAATGAAAAACTGTTTTTT
TRBV7-9,.,TRBJ2-1,.,CASSLRNEQFF,TGTGCCAGCAGCTTACGGAATGAGCAGTTCTTC
TRBV11-3,.,TRBJ1-1,once,CASSSRSGYGEAFF,TGTGCCAGCAGCTCCAGGTCGGGGTACGGTGAAGCTTTCTTT
TRBV4-1,TRBD2,TRBJ2-2,.,CASSRLVGNREVGELFF,TGCGCCAGCAGCCGGTTGGTCGGGAACCGGGAGGTCGGGGAGCTGTTTTTT
TRBV7-9,.,TRBJ2-7,.,CASSSTAIYEQYF,TGTGCCAGCAGCTCGACTGCTATCTACGAGCAGTACTTC
TRBV4-1,TRBD2,TRBJ2-7,.,CASSQKAGGPYEQYF,TGCGCCAGCAGCCAGAAAGCGGGAGGCCCCTACGAGCAGTACTTC
TRBV15,TRBD1,TRBJ1-5,.,CATSDHRGLSNQPQHF,TGTGCCACCAGCGATCACAGGGGGCTTAGCAATCAGCCCCAGCATTTT
TRBV25-1,TRBD1,TRBJ2-5,.,CASSEPLAGGRETQYF,TGTGCCAGCAGTGAGCCCCTGGCAGGGGGAAGGGAGACCCAGTACTTC
TRBV7-2,.,TRBJ2-7,.,CASSLLYEQYF,TGTGCCAGCAGCTTACTCTACGAGCAGTACTTC
TRBV29-1,.,TRBJ2-5,once,CSARDSAGGTQYF,TGCAGCGCCCGGGACAGCGCCGGGGGGACCCAGTACTTC
TRBV19,.,TRBJ1-4,.,CASSIAPGEKLFF,TGTGCCAGTAGTATAGCTCCCGGTGAAAAACTGTTTTTT
TRBV6-4,TRBD2,TRBJ2-5,.,CASRADLLAGGETQYF,TGTGCCAGCAGGGCGGATTTACTAGCGGGAGGTGAGACCCAGTACTTC
TRBV7-3,TRBD2,TRBJ2-1,once,CASSLLAGGLNEQFF,TGTGCCAGCAGCTTGCTAGCGGGGGGGCTCAATGAGCAGTTCTTC
TRBV13,.,TRBJ2-7,.,CASSLGGHEQYF,TGTGCCAGCAGCTTGGGGGGTCACGAGCAGTACTTC
TRBV27,TRBD1,TRBJ2-1,.,CAVKPGQAIDNEQFF,TGTGCCGTGAAACCGGGACAGGCGATCGACAATGAGCAGTTCTTC
TRBV21-1,.,TRBJ1-5,.,CASRKTGRGQPQHF,TGTGCCAGCAGAAAAACAGGGAGGGGGCAGCCCCAGCATTTT
TRBV5-6,TRBD1,TRBJ2-7,.,CASSLRGGGEQYF,TGTGCCAGCAGCTTACGAGGGGGCGGGGAGCAGTACTTC
TRBV19,TRBD2,TRBJ2-7,.,CASRKTSAAYEQYF,TGTGCCAGTAGAAAGACTAGCGCGGCCTACGAGCAGTACTTC
TRBV7-9,.,TRBJ1-4,.,CASSPRSTTNEKLFF,TGTGCCAGCAGCCCTCGGTCAACAACTAATGAAAAACTGTTTTTT
TRBV5-1,.,TRBJ1-2,.,CASSTGAGGYGYTF,TGCGCCAGCAGCACGGGAGCGGGGGGCTATGGCTACACCTTC
TRBV4-1,.,TRBJ2-7,.,CASSHRGSEQYF,TGCGCCAGCAGCCACAGGGGTAGCGAGCAGTACTTC
TRBV6-1,TRBD2,TRBJ2-1,.,CASSEYSGNPSNEQFF,TGTGCCAGCAGTGAGTATAGCGGGAATCCTTCCAATGAGCAGTTCTTC
TRBV5-1,TRBD2,TRBJ2-1,.,CASSKTSGRAEQFF,TGCGCCAGCAGCAAGACTAGCGGGAGGGCTGAGCAGTTCTTC
TRBV27,.,TRBJ2-3,.,CASSSPLRQGGSTDTQYF,TGTGCCAGCAGTTCCCCACTTCGGCAGGGCGGAAGCACAGATACGCAGTATTTT
TRBV27,.,TRBJ1-3,once,CASSLSPSGNTIYF,TGTGCCAGCAGTTTAAGCCCTTCTGGAAACACCATATATTTT
TRBV6-5,TRBD1,TRBJ1-5,.,CASSRQGRQPQHF,TGTGCCAGCAGTCGACAGGGCCGTCAGCCCCAGCATTTT
TRBV19,TRBD1,TRBJ1-5,.,CASSRQQGAFLLNQPQHF,TGTGCCAGTAGTAGGCAACAGGGGGCGTTTTTATTAAATCAGCCCCAGCATTTT
TRBV11-3,.,TRBJ2-7,.,CASSLAHSYEQYF,TGTGCCAGCAGCTTAGCCCACTCCTACGAGCAGTACTTC
TRBV5-6,TRBD1,TRBJ1-1,.,CASSGTVNTEAFF,TGTGCCAGCAGTGGGACAGTGAACACTGAAGCTTTCTTT